This T cell receptor (beta chain) was sequenced in a study of OX40 agonist ivuxolimab in advanced cancers. Measured with immunoSEQ multiplex PCR; TCRdb has only the in-frame clones, and not every one. Counted here are some 79,000 clones, just over 85% occurring once; the ten biggest clones make up roughly 4%. The count of this clone is one. The CDR3 covers 16 residues. The V gene end was trimmed by 0 bases and the J gene end by 4 bases; junction bases not matched to a gene: 5. Germline-derived CDR1 and CDR2 are SGHRS and YFSETQ. The genes are TRBV5-1 and TRBJ2-5, with TRBD1 identical over 11 bases. The source material was CD4+ or CD8+ T cells sorted from blood, sampled in a trial of the OX40 agonist ivuxolimab. The receptor was isolated from an adult with an advanced solid tumor such as melanoma, head and neck, liver or kidney cancer. CDR3: CASSLGTGTGGETQYF. In DNA, the CDR3 is TGCGCCAGCAGCTTGGGTACCGGGACAGGGGGAGAGACCCAGTACTTC.